A single sample is the source of the 19 T cell receptor beta chains below, sequenced in a study of control samples from healthy donors and cancer patients. This table comes from immunoSEQ multiplex PCR, and its TCRdb copy is limited to in-frame clones, with some not included. This sample has about 51,000 clones; under 90% occur once, and the top ten carry 10%. The specimen sequenced was blood. The receptor source for this set is a man in his 70s in good health.

V is TRBV5-6 and J is TRBJ1-1; tentatively, D is TRBD1 (5 bases). CDR1 and CDR2 (germline): SGHDT, YYEEEE. V was shortened by 2 bases and J by 2 bases, with 13 bases between the two germline ends. The CDR3 is 15 amino acids. The CDR3 region is CASSLGPTGNTEAFF. For the CDR3, the DNA is TGTGCCAGCAGCTTAGGTCCTACAGGTAACACTGAAGCTTTCTTT.

This chain connects TRBV5-5 to TRBJ2-7; 9 bases are a match to TRBD2. The germline gives CDR1 SGHKS, CDR2 YYEKEE (reference sequence). The CDR3 is 15 residues long. V trimming: 0 bases; J trimming: 0 bases; junction bases outside the gene matches: 1. The CDR3 spells CASSLVLAGSYEQYF. The CDR3 DNA sequence: TGTGCCAGCAGCTTGGTACTAGCGGGCTCCTACGAGCAGTACTTC.

The chain couples TRBV4-1 to TRBJ1-2; maybe TRBD1 (5 bases). Trimming took off 1 base at V and 7 bases at J, with 16 bases between the two ends. Germline CDR1 reads MGHRA; CDR2 reads YSYEKL. The CDR3 is 15 amino acids. The CDR3 protein is CASSQVIAGPSGYTF. CDR3 coding DNA: TGCGCCAGCAGCCAAGTCATCGCAGGGCCGAGTGGCTACACCTTC.

This clone was counted between two and nine times. Other DNA sequences in this specimen translate into the identical CDR3. The chain uses TRBV30 and TRBJ2-7; 11 nucleotides agree with TRBD1. V gave up 0 bases and J gave up 2 bases; unmatched junction bases: 0. Looked up from germline, CDR1 is GTSNPN and CDR2 is SVGIG (reference sequence). The CDR3 is 14 residues long. CDR3 sequence (DNA): TGTGCCTGGAGTGTGGGACAGGGGGCCTACGAGCAGTACTTC. Its protein is CAWSVGQGAYEQYF.

The chain uses TRBV24-1 and TRBJ2-1; the D gene is possibly TRBD1 (5 bases). Germline V gene data show CDR1 as KGHDR and CDR2 as SFDVKD. Trimming shortened V by 3 bases and J by 8 bases, and 16 bases separated the two germline ends. The length of the CDR3 is 15 residues. The CDR3 loop reads CATSDGAGNSYEQFF. The CDR3 coding sequence is TGTGCCACCAGTGATGGGGCCGGAAACAGCTATGAGCAGTTCTTC.

The J gene is TRBJ2-7, the V gene TRBV24-1; D might be TRBD1 (7 bases). V lost 1 base and J lost 1, with 22 bases in between. The CDR3 extends over 19 amino acids. Germline CDR1 and CDR2: KGHDR and SFDVKD. The DNA of the CDR3 is TGTGCCACCAGTGATTTCCCGCGAGGAGGGACAGCGGTATCCTACGAGCAGTACTTC. Translated: CATSDFPRGGTAVSYEQYF.

The chain has TRBV4-1 and TRBJ2-7; D is perhaps TRBD1 or TRBD2 (5 bases each). Trimming removed 1 base at V and 4 bases at J, with 20 bases between. The length of the CDR3 is 17 residues. Per the germline V gene, CDR1 is MGHRA and CDR2 is YSYEKL. The CDR3 loop reads CASSQGLNSARGYEQYF. The CDR3 DNA reads as TGCGCCAGCAGCCAAGGGCTGAACTCAGCGAGGGGATACGAGCAGTACTTC.

The chain is built from TRBV18 and TRBJ1-4; unclear D gene. With 1 base removed from V and 5 bases from J, the gap between germline ends came to 17 bases. The CDR3 loop spans 17 amino acids. Looked up from germline, CDR1 is KGHSH and CDR2 is LQKENI. The CDR3: CASSPQSKGTPNEKLFF. CDR3 nucleotides: TGTGCCAGCTCACCACAATCCAAGGGCACACCGAATGAAAAACTGTTTTTT.

The V call is TRBV4-1, the J call TRBJ2-3; no clear D gene. V was cut by 0 bases and J by 0 bases, with 4 bases left in between. Per germline, CDR1 MGHRA and CDR2 YSYEKL. CDR3 length: 14 residues. CDR3 region: CASSQDRSTDTQYF. The CDR3 region has the DNA TGCGCCAGCAGCCAAGACCGGAGCACAGATACGCAGTATTTT.

The chain links TRBV11-2 to TRBJ1-2; 9 nucleotides line up with TRBD1. Losses at the gene ends were 2 bases for V and 8 bases for J; bases not matched to a gene: 9. The CDR3 consists of 15 residues. Germline V lookup: CDR1 SGHAT, CDR2 FQNNGV. The CDR3 protein is CASSLKSTGGVGYTF. The CDR3 nucleotides are TGTGCCAGCAGCTTAAAGTCCACAGGGGGCGTAGGCTACACCTTC.

The chain employs TRBV28 and TRBJ2-3; no definite D call. The CDR3 is 16 amino acids. Trimming cost V 1 base and J 0 bases, with 11 bases left between them. Germline V lookup: CDR1 MDHEN, CDR2 SYDVKM. The CDR3 sequence: CASSLLGFPSTDTQYF. The CDR3 DNA is TGTGCCAGCAGTTTATTGGGGTTTCCTAGCACAGATACGCAGTATTTT.

This clone showed up just a few times. The chain combines TRBV5-1 with TRBJ2-7; TRBD2 aligns across 10 bases. This CDR3 contains 16 residues. From germline, CDR1 is SGHRS and CDR2 YFSETQ. V lost 4 bases and J lost 1; bases outside the gene matches: 8. The CDR3 coding sequence is TGCGCCAGCAGCCCGGGAGGGACTAGCGATTCCTACGAGCAGTACTTC. It translates to CASSPGGTSDSYEQYF. The variable domain in full, with the rest retrieved from reference TRBV5-1 and TRBJ2-7, is KAGVTQTPRYLIKTRGQQVTLSCSPISGHRSVSWYQQTPGQGLQFLFEYFSETQRNKGNFPGRFSGRQFSNSRSEMNVSTLELGDSALYLCASSPGGTSDSYEQYFGPGTRLTVT.

CDR3 residues: CASSPRTGDDAYGYTF. The CDR3 DNA is TGTGCCAGCAGCCCCCGGACAGGGGACGATGCCTATGGCTACACCTTC. The V gene is TRBV7-7, the J gene TRBJ1-2; TRBD1 matches at 9 bases. The CDR3 consists of 16 residues. Germline CDR1 and CDR2: SSHAT and FNYEAQ (reference sequence). With 5 bases clipped from V and 4 bases from J, the junction kept 11 bases outside the gene matches.

The chain combines TRBV29-1 with TRBJ1-2; D remains ambiguous. Germline CDR1 reads SQVTM; CDR2 reads ANQGSEA. Trimming left V 6 bases short and J 2 bases short, with 10 bases between. The CDR3 contains 12 residues. Written as DNA, the CDR3 is TGCAGCGTCGATACAGCAAACTATGGCTACACCTTC. Protein: CSVDTANYGYTF.

The genes are TRBV2 and TRBJ1-2; D is perhaps TRBD1 (5 bases). Germline assignment: CDR1 SNHLY and CDR2 FYNNEI. Trimming took off 3 bases at V and 4 bases at J, with 15 bases between the two ends. The CDR3 extends over 15 amino acids. The CDR3 here is CASSEPMDISYGYTF. CDR3 DNA: TGTGCCAGCAGTGAGCCGATGGACATAAGCTATGGCTACACCTTC. The full variable domain, with the rest looked up from reference TRBV2 and TRBJ1-2, is EPEVTQTPSHQVTQMGQEVILRCVPISNHLYFYWYRQILGQKVEFLVSFYNNEISEKSEIFDDQFSVERPDGSNFTLKIRSTKLEDSAMYFCASSEPMDISYGYTFGSGTRLTVV.

This clone was counted only a few times. The J gene is TRBJ2-3, the V gene TRBV19; the match to TRBD1 covers 12 bases. V lost 5 bases, J lost 4 bases, and 1 base stayed unmatched. The CDR3 is 14 amino acids. The germline CDR1 and CDR2 sequences are LNHDA and SQIVND (reference sequence). Here the CDR3 DNA reads TGTGCCAGTAGTGGGACAGGGGGCGCAGATACGCAGTATTTT. It specifies CASSGTGGADTQYF.

This chain joins TRBV6-5 and TRBJ2-5, with TRBD1 identical over 7 bases. The germline gives CDR1 MNHEY, CDR2 SVGAGI. The V segment lost 6 bases and the J segment 1 base; nucleotides outside the gene matches: 2. This CDR3 is built from 13 residues. The CDR3 coding sequence is TGTGCCAGCAGGAGGACAGGCCAAGAGACCCAGTACTTC. It is translated as CASRRTGQETQYF.

V and J are TRBV2 and TRBJ1-6, with D perhaps TRBD1 (5 bases). The CDR3 sequence is 13 residues long. The V end was cut by 6 bases, the J end by 10 bases, with 13 bases between. The germline V gene has CDR1 SNHLY and CDR2 FYNNEI. The CDR3 sequence is CASSVRGVSPLHF. In nucleotides, the CDR3 is TGTGCCAGCAGCGTACGGGGGGTCTCACCCCTCCACTTT.

This clone has just one count. This chain links TRBV28 with TRBJ2-1; D not resolved. Germline CDR1 reads MDHEN; CDR2 reads SYDVKM. The CDR3 length is 13 residues. Trimming shortened V by 4 bases and J by 12 bases, and 16 bases separated the two germline ends. The CDR3 loop is CASSSLDRYGQFF. DNA for the CDR3: TGTGCCAGCAGTTCCCTAGACCGATACGGGCAGTTCTTC. Combining the CDR3 with reference TRBV28 and TRBJ2-1 gives the whole variable domain DVKVTQSSRYLVKRTGEKVFLECVQDMDHENMFWYRQDPGLGLRLIYFSYDVKMKEKGDIPEGYSVSREKKERFSLILESASTNQTSMYLCASSSLDRYGQFFGPGTRLTVL.